The 5 T cell receptor beta chains below were found in one sample sequenced in a study of human T cells and chemical hapten exposure. Regarding time point: healthy volunteer bleed at 2 weeks. Unseparated into fractions, whole blood served as the source from which total RNA was extracted. One entry per CDR3 protein results from TCRdb running MiXCR on the RACE reads. Counted here are roughly 130,000 distinct CDR3 sequences, 9% to 10% occurring once; the ten biggest clones make up about 1.8%. The sequenced sample was whole blood. These receptors all stem from a male donor in good health. Some clones in this sample may be carry-over from other donors' samples.

The chain combines TRBV5-1 with TRBJ1-6; 7 bases match TRBD1. The CDR3 consists of 15 residues. Germline V gives CDR1 SGHRS, CDR2 YFSETQ. J was trimmed by 10 bases and V by 4 bases; bases with no gene match: 11. In DNA, the CDR3 is TGCGCCAGCAGCCCAAGGGGACAGATCGAATCACCCCTCCACTTT. Residues: CASSPRGQIESPLHF.

This clonotype was detected many times. CDR3 protein: CASSRSGPSEDTQYF. For the CDR3, the DNA is TGTGCCAGCAGTAGGAGTGGCCCTTCTGAGGATACGCAGTATTTT. The rearrangement joins TRBV5-4 to TRBJ2-3; D call uncertain. The length of the CDR3 is 15 residues. Germline assignment: CDR1 SGHNT and CDR2 YYREEE (reference sequence). Deletions cut 5 bases from V and 6 bases from J, with 19 bases between.

This clonotype was detected many times. This chain uses TRBV10-3 with TRBJ2-7; 14 nucleotides match TRBD2. CDR1 is ENHRY and CDR2 is SYGVKD in the germline V gene. This CDR3 is built from 18 residues. The ends lost 2 bases at V and 2 bases at J; junction bases unmatched: 8. CDR3 nucleotide sequence: TGTGCCATCAGTGAGCTTGGGACTAGCGGGAGTAGCACCTACGAGCAGTACTTC. Protein product: CAISELGTSGSSTYEQYF.

This clonotype was found a few times. The J gene is TRBJ1-1, the V gene TRBV7-2, with 11 bases that match TRBD1. Trimming removed 3 bases from V and 4 bases from J; junction bases left unmatched: 13. CDR3 size: 18 residues. Germline-derived CDR1 and CDR2 are SGHTA and FQGNSA. DNA of the CDR3: TGTGCCAGCAGCTTTTACCCCGTACGGACAGGGGGCAGCACTGAAGCTTTCTTT. Amino acids: CASSFYPVRTGGSTEAFF. The variable domain in full, with the rest retrieved from reference TRBV7-2 and TRBJ1-1, is GAGVSQSPSNKVTEKGKDVELRCDPISGHTALYWYRQSLGQGLEFLIYFQGNSAPDKSGLPSDRFSAERTGGSVSTLTIQRTQQEDSAVYLCASSFYPVRTGGSTEAFFGQGTRLTVV.

The chain links TRBV4-1 to TRBJ1-6; D might be TRBD1 (6 bases). Germline lookup yields CDR1 MGHRA and CDR2 YSYEKL. The CDR3 consists of 15 residues. V gave up 2 bases and J gave up 7 bases, with 12 bases separating them. This CDR3 reads CASSQMLGANSPLHF. The DNA for the CDR3 is TGCGCCAGCAGCCAAATGTTGGGGGCGAATTCACCCCTCCACTTT.